The 26 T cell receptor beta chains in this list originate from one sample, sequenced in a study of blood T cell repertoires in COVID-19. Clones were sequenced by immunoSEQ multiplex PCR, and TCRdb holds only the in-frame ones, with some missing. The sample consists of tens of thousands of clones, roughly nine tenths of them appearing once. The sample comprised peripheral blood. The receptors here all came from a woman in her fifties or sixties with COVID-19, enrolled during active disease.

This chain uses TRBV7-2 with TRBJ2-2; D uncertain. With 3 bases removed from V and 2 bases from J, the gap between germline ends came to 4 bases. CDR3 size: 13 residues. Germline V CDR1 and CDR2: SGHTA, FQGNSA. The CDR3 reads CASSLSNTGELFF. In nucleotides, the CDR3 is TGTGCCAGCAGCTTGTCAAACACCGGGGAGCTGTTTTTT.

This clone has only one observation. The rearrangement joins TRBV18 to TRBJ1-2; TRBD1 aligns across 7 bases. The CDR3 length is 13 residues. The germline gives CDR1 KGHSH, CDR2 LQKENI. V lost 3 bases and J lost 7; bases outside the gene matches: 5. CDR3 sequence (DNA): TGTGCCAGCTCACCTGACAGGGCTTCTGGCTACACCTTC. It encodes CASSPDRASGYTF.

This clone has more than one count but fewer than ten. The CDR3 region has the DNA TGTGCCAGCAGTTACGACCCGTCGGGTGAAAAACTGTTTTTT. Its protein is CASSYDPSGEKLFF. J is TRBJ1-4 and V is TRBV6-6; D gene unclear. V lost 2 bases and J lost 7, with 11 bases in between. CDR3 length: 14 amino acids. Germline V lookup: CDR1 MNHNY, CDR2 SVGAGI (reference sequence).

The chain joins TRBV2 to TRBJ1-1, with 7 bases identical to TRBD1. The CDR3 is 13 residues long. Germline V gene sequence: CDR1 SNHLY, CDR2 FYNNEI. The J segment lost 4 bases and the V segment lost 6 bases, leaving 5 bases of the junction unmatched. In DNA form, the CDR3 reads TGTGCCAGCAGACAGGGGATTGGCACTGAAGCTTTCTTT. Translated, it gives CASRQGIGTEAFF.

This clone came up a few times. This chain links TRBV4-1 with TRBJ1-5; a weak D match, TRBD1 (6 bases). This CDR3 region has 16 residues. Trimming took off 0 bases at V and 6 bases at J, with 15 bases between the two ends. The germline gives CDR1 MGHRA, CDR2 YSYEKL. This CDR3 is CASSQETGLFGQPQHF. CDR3 in DNA: TGCGCCAGCAGCCAAGAAACAGGGCTCTTCGGTCAGCCCCAGCATTTT.

V gene TRBV7-9 combines with J gene TRBJ2-7, with TRBD1 matching 9 bases. V lost 5 bases to trimming and J lost 2 bases; unmatched junction nucleotides: 7. Germline CDR1 and CDR2: SEHNR and FQNEAQ (reference sequence). This CDR3 has 15 amino acids. The CDR3 loop is CASSEPQGATYEQYF. CDR3 sequence (DNA): TGTGCCAGCAGCGAACCACAGGGGGCCACCTACGAGCAGTACTTC.

The chain uses TRBV6-5 and TRBJ2-7, with 8 positions matching TRBD1. This CDR3 region has 15 residues. V shed 6 bases, J shed 5 bases, and the junction held 12 bases outside the gene matches. Germline CDR1 MNHEY, CDR2 SVGAGI. In DNA, the CDR3 is TGTGCCAGCAGGACGGGTTGGACAGGGTCAAACGAGCAGTACTTC. As protein: CASRTGWTGSNEQYF.

The chain couples TRBV2 to TRBJ1-1, with 8 bases matching TRBD1. CDR1 SNHLY and CDR2 FYNNEI come from the germline V gene. With V trimmed by 6 bases and J by 3 bases, 6 bases remained unmatched. The CDR3 runs to 14 residues. The CDR3 protein is CASRRRGRDTEAFF. CDR3 DNA sequence: TGTGCCAGCAGGCGCAGGGGGCGCGACACTGAAGCTTTCTTT.

The CDR3 DNA reads TGTGCCAGCAGCTGGGGGACAGGCAATCAGCCCCAGCATTTT. Amino acids: CASSWGTGNQPQHF. The rearrangement uses TRBV5-6 and TRBJ1-5; TRBD1 agrees at 7 bases. The CDR3 is 14 amino acids. The V and J ends lost 3 bases and 2 bases, in that order; junction bases with no gene match: 2. CDR1 SGHDT and CDR2 YYEEEE come from the germline V gene.

This clone is medium-sized within its sample. The chain uses TRBV24-1 and TRBJ1-1, with 10 bases identical to TRBD1. After removal of 9 bases from V and 3 bases from J, the junction contained 6 bases not matched to a gene. The CDR3 length is 14 residues. Germline assignment: CDR1 KGHDR and CDR2 SFDVKD. CDR3 residues: CATQSGTGDTEAFF. The DNA for the CDR3 is TGTGCCACCCAGTCCGGGACAGGGGACACTGAAGCTTTCTTT.

The chain uses TRBV30 and TRBJ2-1, with D maybe TRBD2 (6 bases). CDR3 length: 16 residues. Germline CDR1 and CDR2: GTSNPN and SVGIG (reference sequence). Trimming took off 1 base at V and 4 bases at J, with 17 bases between the two ends. The CDR3 bases are TGTGCCTGGAGTGAGGTCCGGGGGACTGGGTACAATGAGCAGTTCTTC. This codes for CAWSEVRGTGYNEQFF.

The J gene is TRBJ2-4, the V gene TRBV19; 14 positions agree with TRBD2. The CDR3 is 16 residues long. Trimming took 5 bases from V and 6 from J; bases not matched to a gene: 6. From germline, CDR1 is LNHDA and CDR2 SQIVND (reference sequence). The CDR3 nucleotides are TGTGCCAGTAGTCCACGACTAGCGGGGGGGATAAACATTCAGTACTTC. It specifies CASSPRLAGGINIQYF.

This chain uses TRBV28 with TRBJ2-7, with 8 bases matching TRBD1. In germline, CDR1 is MDHEN, CDR2 SYDVKM. J gave up 4 bases and V 5 bases, and 13 bases lay outside the gene matches. CDR3 length: 16 amino acids. The CDR3 region is CASSPDRVVLLYEQYF. DNA of the CDR3: TGTGCCAGCAGTCCGGACAGGGTGGTACTTTTGTACGAGCAGTACTTC. Supplemented by reference TRBV28 and TRBJ2-7, the full variable domain reads DVKVTQSSRYLVKRTGEKVFLECVQDMDHENMFWYRQDPGLGLRLIYFSYDVKMKEKGDIPEGYSVSREKKERFSLILESASTNQTSMYLCASSPDRVVLLYEQYFGPGTRLTVT.

Concerning this clone itself: This sample includes further DNA sequences coding for the same CDR3. V is TRBV12-3 or TRBV12-4 and J is TRBJ1-2; D is unclear. CDR3 length: 13 residues. Trimming removed 1 base from V and 2 bases from J, with 5 bases in between. The CDR3 sequence: CASSLGQNYGYTF. As DNA, the CDR3 is TGTGCCAGCAGTTTAGGGCAGAACTATGGCTACACCTTC.

The V gene is TRBV3-1 (or the pseudogene TRBV3-2), the J gene TRBJ1-1; D perhaps matches TRBD1 (6 bases). From germline, CDR1 is LGHDT and CDR2 YNNKEL (reference sequence). V gave up 4 bases and J gave up 10 bases, with 13 bases separating them. The CDR3 spans 12 residues. CDR3 residues: CASSPRGARAFF. For the CDR3, the DNA is TGTGCCAGCAGCCCACGGGGGGCGCGAGCTTTCTTT.

The genes are TRBV6-5 and TRBJ2-3, with a possible D match to TRBD1 (7 bases). The V end was cut by 6 bases, the J end by 2 bases, with 15 bases between. This CDR3 is 15 amino acids long. Germline values: CDR1 MNHEY, CDR2 SVGAGI. Here the CDR3 reads CASRAGGQYTDTQYF. DNA of the CDR3: TGTGCCAGCAGAGCCGGGGGACAGTACACAGATACGCAGTATTTT.

This chain links TRBV4-3 with TRBJ2-4; D gene uncertain. CDR3 length equals 13 residues. The germline V gene has CDR1 LGHNA and CDR2 YSLEER. V gave up 0 bases and J gave up 7 bases, with 7 bases separating them. As DNA, the CDR3 is TGCGCCAGCAGCCAAGATTTCGGGAACATTCAGTACTTC. This encodes CASSQDFGNIQYF.

This clone was counted a few times. The chain links TRBV7-2 to TRBJ2-5; TRBD2 matches 7 bases. The V gene's germline CDR1 is SGHTA and CDR2 FQGNSA. V was clipped by 5 bases and J by 5 bases; unmatched bases: 14. This CDR3 contains 16 residues. The CDR3 DNA reads TGTGCCAGCAGCCCTCCGGGACTACGCACAAGCGAGACCCAGTACTTC. It encodes CASSPPGLRTSETQYF. The complete variable domain, with remaining parts taken from reference TRBV7-2 and TRBJ2-5, reads GAGVSQSPSNKVTEKGKDVELRCDPISGHTALYWYRQSLGQGLEFLIYFQGNSAPDKSGLPSDRFSAERTGGSVSTLTIQRTQQEDSAVYLCASSPPGLRTSETQYFGPGTRLLVL.

A single count supports this clone. The V and J genes are TRBV19 and TRBJ1-4; tentative D call: TRBD1 (5 bases). V lost 5 bases and J lost 7, with 17 bases in between. Germline CDR1 LNHDA, CDR2 SQIVND (reference sequence). This CDR3 contains 15 residues. The CDR3 sequence is CASSATGLISEKLFF. CDR3 in DNA: TGTGCCAGTAGTGCCACGGGACTGATTAGTGAAAAACTGTTTTTT.

The V call is TRBV4-1, the J call TRBJ1-6; D is possibly TRBD1 (6 bases). The CDR3 spans 18 residues. The ends were cut back, 0 bases at V and 0 bases at J, with 12 bases in the middle. CDR1 and CDR2 from the germline V gene are MGHRA and YSYEKL. The CDR3 sequence is CASSQEGQRSSYNSPLHF. The DNA for the CDR3 is TGCGCCAGCAGCCAAGAAGGACAGAGGAGCTCCTATAATTCACCCCTCCACTTT.

V and J are TRBV18 and TRBJ1-5; D is ambiguous. This CDR3 has 15 residues. In germline, CDR1 is KGHSH, CDR2 LQKENI. Trimming removed 0 bases at V and 0 bases at J, with 6 bases between. The DNA of the CDR3 is TGTGCCAGCTCACCACCGGGCACTAGCAATCAGCCCCAGCATTTT. Its translation: CASSPPGTSNQPQHF.

The gene calls are TRBV5-5 and TRBJ1-5; no definite D call. Trimming removed 1 base at V and 7 bases at J, with 9 bases between. There are 13 residues in the CDR3. Germline lookup yields CDR1 SGHKS and CDR2 YYEKEE (reference sequence). The CDR3 loop is CASSLIDGQPQHF. In DNA form, the CDR3 reads TGTGCCAGCAGCTTGATCGACGGGCAGCCCCAGCATTTT.

V gene TRBV3-1 (or the pseudogene TRBV3-2) combines with J gene TRBJ1-2, with unresolved D. CDR1 LGHDT and CDR2 YNNKEL come from the germline V gene (reference sequence). Trimming cost V 4 bases and J 8 bases, with 14 bases left between them. This CDR3 is built from 13 residues. The CDR3: CASSPQSLGGYTF. CDR3 coding DNA: TGTGCCAGCAGCCCTCAAAGCCTGGGCGGCTACACCTTC.

This CDR3 is CASSYGRGAGYTF. The CDR3 nucleotides are TGTGCCAGCAGTTACGGCAGGGGGGCCGGCTACACCTTC. The genes are TRBV6-5 and TRBJ1-2; TRBD1 matches 7 bases. Per germline, CDR1 MNHEY and CDR2 SVGAGI. The CDR3 runs 13 residues. Trimming cost V 2 bases and J 8 bases; bases outside gene matches: 5.

V usage is TRBV6-6 and J usage is TRBJ1-3, with TRBD1 matching 9 bases. This CDR3 has 15 amino acids. Germline loops: CDR1 MNHNY, CDR2 SVGAGI (reference sequence). V dropped 6 bases and J dropped 4; count of bases not matched to a gene: 7. The CDR3 DNA is TGTGCCAGCAGCGCACAGGGGGCTGGAGGAAACACCATATATTTT. The encoded protein is CASSAQGAGGNTIYF.

V gene TRBV27 combines with J gene TRBJ2-7; 9 bases match TRBD1. V dropped 0 bases and J dropped 2; count of bases not matched to a gene: 2. CDR1 is MNHEY and CDR2 is SMNVEV in the germline V gene (reference sequence). The length of the CDR3 is 15 residues. CDR3 nucleotide sequence: TGTGCCAGCAGTTTATCCGGGACAGGGCCCTACGAGCAGTACTTC. Residues: CASSLSGTGPYEQYF.